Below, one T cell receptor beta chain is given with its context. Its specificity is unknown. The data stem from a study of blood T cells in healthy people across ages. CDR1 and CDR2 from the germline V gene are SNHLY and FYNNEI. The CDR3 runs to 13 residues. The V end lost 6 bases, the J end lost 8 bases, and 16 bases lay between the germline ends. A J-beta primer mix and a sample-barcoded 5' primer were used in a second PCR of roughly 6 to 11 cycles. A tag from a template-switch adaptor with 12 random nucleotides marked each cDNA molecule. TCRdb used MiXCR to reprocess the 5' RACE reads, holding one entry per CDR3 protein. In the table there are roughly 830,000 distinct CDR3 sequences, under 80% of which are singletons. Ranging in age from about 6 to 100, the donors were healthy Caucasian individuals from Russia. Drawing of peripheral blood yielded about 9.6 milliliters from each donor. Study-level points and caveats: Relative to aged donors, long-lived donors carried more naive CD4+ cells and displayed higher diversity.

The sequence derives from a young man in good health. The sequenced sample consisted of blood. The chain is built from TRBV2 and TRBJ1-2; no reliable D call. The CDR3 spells CASRATSSPGYTF. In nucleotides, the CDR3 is TGTGCCAGCAGGGCCACATCGAGCCCGGGCTACACCTTC.